The 24 T cell receptor beta chains given below trace back to one sample, sequenced in a study of cytomegalovirus exposure and HLA in healthy donors. The PCR contained 60 Vbeta and 13 Jbeta primers. Measured with immunoSEQ multiplex PCR; TCRdb has only the in-frame clones, and not every one. There are some 170,000 clones in the sample; around 83% occur only once, and approximately 4% lies in the top ten. The specimen sequenced was PBMCs. These receptors were obtained from a man in his fifties or sixties in good health and CMV-seropositive.

This sequence joins TRBV4-1 and TRBJ1-4; TRBD1 matches at 7 bases. In germline, CDR1 is MGHRA, CDR2 YSYEKL. Germline trimming cut 4 bases from V and 4 bases from J; bases unmatched to any gene: 6. This CDR3 spans 15 amino acids. CDR3 residues: CASSPTGLGNEKLFF. CDR3 DNA sequence: TGCGCCAGCAGCCCGACAGGGTTAGGTAATGAAAAACTGTTTTTT.

V usage is TRBV6-5 and J usage is TRBJ1-2; 7 nucleotides agree with TRBD1. The ends lost 4 bases at V and 7 bases at J; junction bases unmatched: 12. Germline CDR1 reads MNHEY; CDR2 reads SVGAGI. The CDR3 consists of 15 residues. CDR3 nucleotide sequence: TGTGCCAGCAGTTCCGCCGGGACAGCTCTTGGTGGCTACACCTTC. Its protein product is CASSSAGTALGGYTF.

This chain links TRBV5-1 with TRBJ2-1, with D hard to call. The CDR3 contains 16 residues. V lost 4 bases and J lost 0, with 14 bases in between. Germline-derived CDR1 and CDR2 are SGHRS and YFSETQ. The CDR3 protein is CASSPRLVSSYNEQFF. In DNA, the CDR3 is TGCGCCAGCAGCCCCCGACTGGTTAGCTCCTACAATGAGCAGTTCTTC. The full variable domain, its missing parts supplied by reference TRBV5-1 and TRBJ2-1, is KAGVTQTPRYLIKTRGQQVTLSCSPISGHRSVSWYQQTPGQGLQFLFEYFSETQRNKGNFPGRFSGRQFSNSRSEMNVSTLELGDSALYLCASSPRLVSSYNEQFFGPGTRLTVL.

CDR3 DNA sequence: TGTGCCAGCGAGGGCCCGGGGTACCAGCCCCAGCATTTT. It specifies CASEGPGYQPQHF. The rearrangement uses TRBV28 and TRBJ1-5; D is uncertain. V was clipped by 8 bases and J by 7 bases, with 15 bases between them. The germline V gene encodes CDR1 MDHEN and CDR2 SYDVKM. The CDR3 is 13 amino acids.

The chain uses TRBV7-2 and TRBJ2-2; 7 positions match TRBD1. V lost 2 bases, J lost 1 base, and 1 base stayed unmatched. Germline V gene data show CDR1 as SGHTA and CDR2 as FQGNSA. CDR3 length equals 15 residues. The CDR3 loop reads CASSLRQGNTGELFF. For the CDR3, the DNA is TGTGCCAGCAGCTTACGACAGGGGAACACCGGGGAGCTGTTTTTT.

The gene calls are TRBV18 and TRBJ2-7; unclear D gene. The CDR3 runs 16 residues. V gave up 0 bases and J gave up 0 bases, with 12 bases separating them. Germline CDR1 reads KGHSH; CDR2 reads LQKENI. CDR3 DNA: TGTGCCAGCTCACCACCGTTTTCCCATAGCTCCTACGAGCAGTACTTC. It encodes CASSPPFSHSSYEQYF.

This clone appeared a few times. The chain couples TRBV2 to TRBJ1-5, with 10 bases identical to TRBD1. The CDR3 loop spans 16 amino acids. The J segment lost 5 bases and the V segment lost 7 bases, leaving 11 bases of the junction unmatched. Looked up from germline, CDR1 is SNHLY and CDR2 is FYNNEI. This chain's CDR3 is CASTLPDRGRDQPQHF. The CDR3 DNA reads as TGTGCCAGCACCCTGCCAGACAGGGGGCGCGATCAGCCCCAGCATTTT.

This chain joins TRBV2 and TRBJ1-5, with 7 bases fitting TRBD1. Germline V gene lookup returns CDR1 SNHLY and CDR2 FYNNEI. V lost 4 bases, J lost 4 bases, and 1 base stayed unmatched. CDR3 length: 13 residues. The CDR3 sequence: CASSGQGNQPQHF. The CDR3 region has the DNA TGTGCCAGCAGTGGACAGGGTAATCAGCCCCAGCATTTT.

This chain uses TRBV7-2 with TRBJ2-7; TRBD1 is a possible D gene (5 bases). V dropped 5 bases and J dropped 3 bases, with 14 bases sitting between them. The V gene's germline CDR1 is SGHTA and CDR2 FQGNSA. The CDR3 loop spans 14 amino acids. CDR3 coding DNA: TGTGCCAGCAGCCTCCTGTTCCAGGGCTACGAGCAGTACTTC. It translates to CASSLLFQGYEQYF.

This clone has more than one count but fewer than ten. This chain uses TRBV5-1 with TRBJ1-3; TRBD1 is a possible D gene (6 bases). The V gene's germline CDR1 is SGHRS and CDR2 YFSETQ. Trimming stripped 4 bases from V and 2 bases from J, with 10 bases between. CDR3 length: 14 residues. The CDR3: CASSGGQTGNTIYF. The CDR3, as DNA: TGCGCCAGCAGCGGAGGACAGACTGGAAACACCATATATTTT.

The rearrangement uses TRBV19 and TRBJ1-1; D perhaps matches TRBD1 (6 bases). The germline gives CDR1 LNHDA, CDR2 SQIVND (reference sequence). The CDR3 is 16 amino acids. Trimming pared 4 bases from V and 1 base from J, leaving 16 bases between. CDR3 protein: CASSSSRTVGNTEAFF. The CDR3 region has the DNA TGTGCCAGTAGTAGCTCTCGGACAGTTGGGAACACTGAAGCTTTCTTT.

The chain combines TRBV6-6 with TRBJ2-7; 10 nucleotides agree with TRBD2. The CDR3 is made up of 14 amino acids. Germline V gene sequence: CDR1 MNHNY, CDR2 SVGAGI (reference sequence). V trimming: 3 bases; J trimming: 3 bases; junction bases outside the gene matches: 2. The CDR3 loop reads CASSYRLAGYEQYF. In DNA form, the CDR3 reads TGTGCCAGCAGTTATAGACTAGCGGGCTACGAGCAGTACTTC.

V is TRBV9 and J is TRBJ1-2; D may be TRBD1 (5 bases). Trimming took off 3 bases at V and 6 bases at J, with 18 bases between the two ends. The CDR3 length is 15 residues. Germline values: CDR1 SGDLS, CDR2 YYNGEE. CDR3 in amino acids: CASSAGDPNTHGYTF. The CDR3, as DNA: TGTGCCAGCAGCGCGGGGGACCCAAATACACATGGCTACACCTTC.

This clone was detected once. V and J are TRBV2 and TRBJ2-7; 11 bases fit TRBD2. The V and J ends lost 6 bases and 2 bases, in that order; junction bases with no gene match: 9. CDR3 size: 16 residues. CDR1 is SNHLY, CDR2 FYNNEI, per germline. The CDR3 region is CASSADSGGDPYEQYF. In nucleotides, the CDR3 is TGTGCCAGCAGCGCCGATAGCGGGGGGGACCCCTACGAGCAGTACTTC.

This chain links TRBV5-1 with TRBJ2-2; TRBD1 agrees at 8 bases. V lost 4 bases, J lost 0 bases, and 8 bases stayed unmatched. Germline-derived CDR1 and CDR2 are SGHRS and YFSETQ. The CDR3 covers 17 residues. The CDR3 region is CASSIEGQGPNTGELFF. Written as DNA, the CDR3 is TGCGCCAGCAGCATCGAAGGACAGGGCCCGAACACCGGGGAGCTGTTTTTT. Together with reference TRBV5-1 and TRBJ2-2, the CDR3 gives the full variable domain: KAGVTQTPRYLIKTRGQQVTLSCSPISGHRSVSWYQQTPGQGLQFLFEYFSETQRNKGNFPGRFSGRQFSNSRSEMNVSTLELGDSALYLCASSIEGQGPNTGELFFGEGSRLTVL.

This rearrangement joins TRBV2 to TRBJ2-7; 7 bases are shared with TRBD1. Trimming at V came to 7 bases and at J to 0 bases, leaving 6 bases not matched to a gene. Germline CDR1 reads SNHLY; CDR2 reads FYNNEI. This CDR3 region has 14 residues. CDR3 DNA: TGTGCCAGCACCCGGGACAGCACCTCCTACGAGCAGTACTTC. It is translated as CASTRDSTSYEQYF. Together with reference TRBV2 and TRBJ2-7, the CDR3 gives the full variable domain: EPEVTQTPSHQVTQMGQEVILRCVPISNHLYFYWYRQILGQKVEFLVSFYNNEISEKSEIFDDQFSVERPDGSNFTLKIRSTKLEDSAMYFCASTRDSTSYEQYFGPGTRLTVT.

This chain links TRBV6-5 with TRBJ2-7, with 9 bases that match TRBD2. The V gene end was trimmed by 6 bases and the J gene end by 1 base; junction bases not matched to a gene: 1. The CDR3 is 13 amino acids. CDR1 and CDR2 from the germline V gene are MNHEY and SVGAGI. In nucleotides, the CDR3 is TGTGCCAGCAGGACTAGCGGATCCTACGAGCAGTACTTC. Amino acid sequence: CASRTSGSYEQYF.

The chain links TRBV28 to TRBJ2-7; D is possibly TRBD1 (5 bases). The germline V gene encodes CDR1 MDHEN and CDR2 SYDVKM. V dropped 6 bases and J dropped 4 bases, with 13 bases sitting between them. This CDR3 region has 13 residues. CDR3 bases: TGTGCCAGCAGCCCAGGGTCTTGGTACGAGCAGTACTTC. It yields the protein CASSPGSWYEQYF.

At least ten counts were recorded for this clone. V and J are TRBV6-4 and TRBJ2-1, with TRBD2 identical over 8 bases. This CDR3 is 15 amino acids long. With 2 bases clipped from V and 0 bases from J, the junction kept 0 bases outside the gene matches. Germline V gives CDR1 MRHNA, CDR2 SNTAGT. CDR3 in amino acids: CASSDSGSSYNEQFF. The CDR3, as DNA: TGTGCCAGCAGTGACAGCGGGAGCTCCTACAATGAGCAGTTCTTC.

This clone was detected a few times. The V and J genes are TRBV14 and TRBJ2-4, with TRBD1 identical over 7 bases. Germline V lookup: CDR1 SGHDN, CDR2 FVKESK. V lost 5 bases to trimming and J lost 0 bases; unmatched junction nucleotides: 7. The CDR3 is made up of 16 amino acids. Written as DNA, the CDR3 is TGTGCCAGCAGCAAGGGACAGAGTCTAGCCAAAAACATTCAGTACTTC. It is translated as CASSKGQSLAKNIQYF.

The chain has TRBV18 and TRBJ1-3; 8 bases fit TRBD1. Trimming took 3 bases from V and 2 from J; bases not matched to a gene: 6. The V gene's germline CDR1 is KGHSH and CDR2 LQKENI. This CDR3 is built from 16 residues. The CDR3 bases are TGTGCCAGCTCACCTGTGACAGGGGCCACTGGAAACACCATATATTTT. Encoded protein: CASSPVTGATGNTIYF.

This sequence joins TRBV5-1 and TRBJ2-2; 9 nucleotides align to TRBD1. The CDR3 contains 15 residues. V lost 4 bases and J lost 5; bases outside the gene matches: 6. CDR1 and CDR2 (germline): SGHRS, YFSETQ. Written as DNA, the CDR3 is TGCGCCAGCAGCCCAATACAGGGGGCTACCGGGGAGCTGTTTTTT. The encoded protein is CASSPIQGATGELFF. The variable domain in full, completed from reference TRBV5-1 and TRBJ2-2, reads KAGVTQTPRYLIKTRGQQVTLSCSPISGHRSVSWYQQTPGQGLQFLFEYFSETQRNKGNFPGRFSGRQFSNSRSEMNVSTLELGDSALYLCASSPIQGATGELFFGEGSRLTVL.

The chain recombines TRBV27 with TRBJ2-7; 7 nucleotides match TRBD1. V shed 9 bases and J 3 bases; nucleotides not matched to a gene: 8. This CDR3 comprises 13 residues. CDR1 is MNHEY and CDR2 is SMNVEV in the germline V gene (reference sequence). DNA for the CDR3: TGTGCCAGTGCAGGGGGAAATGTCTACGAGCAGTACTTC. Translation gives CASAGGNVYEQYF.

The gene calls are TRBV5-3 and TRBJ2-7; 7 bases are shared with TRBD2. TRBV5-3 is assigned to the ORF class and has an uncertain function. The junction had 7 bases not matched to a gene; V was cut back by 10 bases and J by 3 bases. The CDR3 runs 12 residues. The CDR3 is CAHHAGVYEQYF. The DNA for the CDR3 is TGTGCCCACCATGCGGGGGTCTACGAGCAGTACTTC.